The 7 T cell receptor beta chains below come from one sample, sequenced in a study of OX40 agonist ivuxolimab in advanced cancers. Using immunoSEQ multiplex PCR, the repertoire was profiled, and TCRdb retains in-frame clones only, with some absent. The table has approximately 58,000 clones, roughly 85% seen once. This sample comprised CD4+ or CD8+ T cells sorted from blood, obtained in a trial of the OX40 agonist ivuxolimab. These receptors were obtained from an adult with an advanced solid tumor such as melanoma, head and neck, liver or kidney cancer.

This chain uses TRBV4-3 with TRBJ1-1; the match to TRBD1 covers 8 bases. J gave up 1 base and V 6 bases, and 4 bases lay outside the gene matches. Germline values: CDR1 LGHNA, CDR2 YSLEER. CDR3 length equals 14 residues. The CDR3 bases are TGCGCCAGCAGGGACAGGGTTTCGAACACTGAAGCTTTCTTT. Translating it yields CASRDRVSNTEAFF.

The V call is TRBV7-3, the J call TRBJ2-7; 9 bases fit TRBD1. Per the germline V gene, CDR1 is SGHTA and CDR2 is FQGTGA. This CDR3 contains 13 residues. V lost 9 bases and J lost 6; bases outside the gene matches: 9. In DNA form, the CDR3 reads TGTGCCAGTGGACCGGGACAGGGAAGCGAGCAGTACTTC. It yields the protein CASGPGQGSEQYF.

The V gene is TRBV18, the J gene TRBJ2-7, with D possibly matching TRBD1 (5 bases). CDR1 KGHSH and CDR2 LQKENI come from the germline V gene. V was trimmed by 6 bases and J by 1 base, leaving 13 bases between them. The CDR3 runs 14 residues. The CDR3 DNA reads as TGTGCCAGCTCTACAACGCCAGGGTCCTACGAGCAGTACTTC. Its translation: CASSTTPGSYEQYF.

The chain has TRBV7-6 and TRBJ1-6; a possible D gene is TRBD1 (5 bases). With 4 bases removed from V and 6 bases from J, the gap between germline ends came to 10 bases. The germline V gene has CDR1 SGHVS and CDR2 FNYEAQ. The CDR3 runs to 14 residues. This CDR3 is CASSYRDGNSPLHF. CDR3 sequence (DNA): TGTGCCAGCAGCTACCGGGACGGTAATTCACCCCTCCACTTT.

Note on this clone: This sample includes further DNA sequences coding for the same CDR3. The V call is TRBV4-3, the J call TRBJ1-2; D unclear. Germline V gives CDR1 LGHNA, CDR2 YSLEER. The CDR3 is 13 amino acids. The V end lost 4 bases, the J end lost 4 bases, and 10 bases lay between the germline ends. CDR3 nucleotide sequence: TGCGCCAGCAGCCTGGGCAGGAGCTATGGCTACACCTTC. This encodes CASSLGRSYGYTF.

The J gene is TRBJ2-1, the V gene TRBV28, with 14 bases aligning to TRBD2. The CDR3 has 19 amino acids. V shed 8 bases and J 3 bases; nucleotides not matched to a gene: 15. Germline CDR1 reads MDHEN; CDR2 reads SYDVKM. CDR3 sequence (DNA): TGTGCCAGCCAGGGACTTCCCGGACTAGCGGGAGGTCTCTACAATGAGCAGTTCTTC. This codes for CASQGLPGLAGGLYNEQFF.

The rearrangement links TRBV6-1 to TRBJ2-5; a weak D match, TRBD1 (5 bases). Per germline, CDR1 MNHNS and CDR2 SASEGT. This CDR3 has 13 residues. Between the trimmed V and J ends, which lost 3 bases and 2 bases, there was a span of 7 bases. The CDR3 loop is CASSETVQETQYF. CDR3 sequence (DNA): TGTGCCAGCAGTGAGACAGTACAAGAGACCCAGTACTTC.